Here is one T cell receptor beta chain with its context. What it binds is not known. The data originate from a study of cytomegalovirus exposure and HLA in healthy donors. General study findings and limits: In a later analysis, parvovirus B19, influenza, CMV and Epstein-Barr virus appeared linked to several top co-occurrence clusters.

CDR1 and CDR2 from the germline V gene are MNHNS and SASEGT. The CDR3 consists of 13 residues. The V end lost 4 bases, the J end lost 5 bases, and 12 bases lay between the germline ends. Primers: 60 Vbeta forward and 13 Jbeta reverse. Here immunoSEQ multiplex PCR was the method, and the copy in TCRdb shows in-frame clones only, minus some. Among about 160,000 clones, about 81% were seen once, and the ten largest hold around 1.9%. The chain uses TRBV6-1 and TRBJ2-7, with D tentatively TRBD1 (6 bases). The sample consisted of PBMCs. The clonotype originates from a woman aged 18-29 years in good health and CMV-seronegative. The CDR3 spells CASSVGDIDEQYF. Written as DNA, the CDR3 is TGTGCCAGCAGTGTAGGGGACATCGACGAGCAGTACTTC.